This entry describes one T cell receptor beta chain. The sample originates from a study of blood T cell repertoires in COVID-19. Study as a whole: The United States, Italy and Spain supplied acute and convalescent COVID-19 samples.

Assay used: immunoSEQ multiplex PCR; TCRdb lists only in-frame clones, some missing. The sample carries under 200,000 clones, 82% recorded once. Participants' reported clinical history set cohort assignment. All recovered Cohort 3 donors got two negative PCRs, got clearance, or saw symptom resolution. Sequenced material: PBMCs or T cells enriched from blood (not recorded which). This clonotype was obtained from a man aged 55 to 69 who had recovered from COVID-19.

The CDR3 bases are TGTGCCAGCAGCGCCCCGATGGGAGGCAGTATAAACAATGAGCAGTTCTTC. Encoded protein: CASSAPMGGSINNEQFF. The gene calls are TRBV9 and TRBJ2-1, with a tentative D call TRBD2 (6 bases). Trimming shortened V by 3 bases and J by 5 bases, and 21 bases separated the two germline ends. Germline CDR1 and CDR2: SGDLS and YYNGEE. The CDR3 has 17 residues.